In this sample, the clone carrying this T cell receptor beta chain turned up once. No antigen is known for it. The CDR3 is 16 amino acids. The V and J ends lost 5 bases and 3 bases, in that order; junction bases with no gene match: 11. Germline assignment: CDR1 MGHDK and CDR2 SYGVNS. In the PCR, 60 Vbeta and 13 Jbeta primers were used. The data were produced by immunoSEQ multiplex PCR, yet TCRdb's version contains in-frame clones alone and is incomplete. Among some 90,000 clones listed, around 78% were seen once. This entry belongs to a study of cytomegalovirus exposure and HLA in healthy donors. Whole-study results and caveats: It is likely that the observed cluster of highly shared sequence variants was a sequencing artifact. A few CMV-associated chains proved CMV antigen-specific in vitro. TCR beta V- and J-gene trimming was later associated with a missense DCLRE1C variant. According to the study, roughly 180 TCR beta chains were cytomegalovirus-associated.

The sample consisted of PBMCs. The V and J genes are TRBV25-1 and TRBJ2-7, with 9 bases lining up with TRBD1. This clonotype was obtained from a male donor in good health and CMV-seropositive. Here the CDR3 DNA reads TGTGCCAGCAGTTCATTCTCGGGACAGGGAAACTACGAGCAGTACTTC. Translated, it gives CASSSFSGQGNYEQYF.